The subject of this entry is one T cell receptor (beta chain). Its antigen is still unknown. Trimming took off 1 base at V and 10 bases at J, with 11 bases between the two ends. CDR3 length: 13 amino acids. In germline, CDR1 is LNHNV, CDR2 YYDKDF (reference sequence). This entry is derived from a study of OX40 agonist ivuxolimab in advanced cancers. At the level of the study: With ivuxolimab, an agonistic anti-OX40 (CD134) antibody, patients were treated. Patients were dosed intravenously with ivuxolimab at 0.01 to 10 mg/kg every 2 weeks.

Study-level results: Within 6 weeks, CD4+ and CD8+ blood T cells expanded clonally at 0.1 to 3.0 mg/kg.

Produced via immunoSEQ multiplex PCR; TCRdb's table is partial and in-frame only. The table includes tens of thousands of clones, 80% to 90% detected once. V and J are TRBV15 and TRBJ2-1; D ambiguous. This specimen was CD4+ or CD8+ T cells sorted from blood, taken in a trial of the OX40 agonist ivuxolimab. The sequence derives from an adult with an advanced solid tumor such as melanoma, head and neck, liver or kidney cancer. CDR3 sequence reads: CATSRAAQSEQFF. The CDR3 DNA sequence: TGTGCCACCAGCAGAGCTGCGCAATCCGAGCAGTTCTTC. Based on the CDR3 plus reference TRBV15 and TRBJ2-1, the full variable domain is DAMVIQNPRYQVTQFGKPVTLSCSQTLNHNVMYWYQQKSSQAPKLLFHYYDKDFNNEADTPDNFQSRRPNTSFCFLDIRSPGLGDTAMYLCATSRAAQSEQFFGPGTRLTVL.